Following are 32 T cell receptor beta chains from one sample sequenced in a study of T cells in Graves' hyperthyroidism and ophthalmopathy. RNA transcripts yielded amplified TCR beta CDR3 regions. The TCR CDR3 was amplified in a first-round RT-PCR using the HTBI primer set. TCRdb itself ran the multiplex PCR reads through MiXCR, one entry per CDR3 protein. The sample yields 600,000 to 850,000 distinct CDR3 sequences, around 20% seen once. The sample consisted of blood. These receptors came from a woman aged 45-59 years with Graves' hyperthyroidism that later progressed to Graves' ophthalmopathy.

The chain combines TRBV6-2 or TRBV6-3 with TRBJ2-1; D is unresolved. Trimming removed 5 bases from V and 0 bases from J, with 8 bases in between. CDR3 length equals 14 residues. Germline values: CDR1 MNHEY, CDR2 SVGEGT. The CDR3 loop is CASSPQSSYNEQFF. CDR3 bases: TGTGCCAGCAGTCCCCAGAGCTCCTACAATGAGCAGTTCTTC.

The table lists this clonotype with a few counts. The V gene is TRBV6-2 or TRBV6-3, the J gene TRBJ2-3; D call uncertain. Germline CDR1 and CDR2: MNHEY and SVGEGT. Trimming pared 2 bases from V and 1 base from J, leaving 4 bases between. The CDR3 is 13 amino acids. CDR3 coding DNA: TGTGCCAGCAGTTACAAGGGCACAGATACGCAGTATTTT. It yields the protein CASSYKGTDTQYF.

V gene TRBV15 combines with J gene TRBJ1-5, with a possible D match to TRBD1 (5 bases). CDR1 and CDR2 from the germline V gene are LNHNV and YYDKDF (reference sequence). V lost 1 base and J 9 bases, leaving 16 bases between the germline ends. This CDR3 is 15 amino acids long. The CDR3 loop reads CATSRALGMGRPQHF. The CDR3 DNA reads TGTGCCACCAGCAGAGCCCTGGGGATGGGGCGGCCCCAGCATTTT. The full variable domain, rest sourced from reference TRBV15 and TRBJ1-5, is DAMVIQNPRYQVTQFGKPVTLSCSQTLNHNVMYWYQQKSSQAPKLLFHYYDKDFNNEADTPDNFQSRRPNTSFCFLDIRSPGLGDTAMYLCATSRALGMGRPQHFGDGTRLSIL.

As for this clonotype: This may stem from a read error, because a much larger clone lies one nucleotide away. The chain joins TRBV6-2 or TRBV6-3 to TRBJ2-2; 8 bases align to TRBD1. Germline V lookup: CDR1 MNHEY, CDR2 SVGEGT. The V and J ends lost 0 bases and 3 bases, in that order; junction bases with no gene match: 3. This CDR3 is 16 amino acids long. The CDR3 bases are TGTGCCAGCAGTTACTCTCAGGGGGCGGACACCGGGGAGCTGTTTTTT. Amino acids: CASSYSQGADTGELFF.

In this sample, this clonotype turned up a few times. This chain connects TRBV27 to TRBJ2-1; 7 positions match TRBD1. J lost 8 bases, V lost 6 bases, and 13 bases had no gene match. Per the germline V gene, CDR1 is MNHEY and CDR2 is SMNVEV (reference sequence). The CDR3 has 15 residues. CDR3 region: CASRRQGLDFDEQFF. Written as DNA, the CDR3 is TGTGCCAGCAGGCGACAGGGTCTTGACTTCGATGAGCAGTTCTTC.

This clonotype was recorded a few times. The chain couples TRBV14 to TRBJ1-1; TRBD1 matches at 9 bases. CDR1 and CDR2 (germline): SGHDN, FVKESK. The V segment lost 1 base and the J segment 1 base; nucleotides outside the gene matches: 13. There are 19 residues in the CDR3. The chain's CDR3 is CASSQVAGQGRRRNTEAFF. Here the CDR3 DNA reads TGTGCCAGCAGCCAAGTCGCCGGACAGGGGAGGAGAAGGAACACTGAAGCTTTCTTT.

The rearrangement joins TRBV6-6 to TRBJ1-4; D not certain. Germline V gene data show CDR1 as MNHNY and CDR2 as SVGAGI (reference sequence). The CDR3 covers 15 residues. V lost 0 bases and J lost 3, with 8 bases in between. CDR3: CASSYSRLPNEKLFF. The CDR3, as DNA: TGTGCCAGCAGTTACTCCAGGTTACCTAATGAAAAACTGTTTTTT.

The J gene is TRBJ1-4, the V gene TRBV5-1, with TRBD1 matching 7 bases. V trimming: 4 bases; J trimming: 6 bases; junction bases outside the gene matches: 9. The CDR3 sequence is 15 residues long. Germline V gene sequence: CDR1 SGHRS, CDR2 YFSETQ. The CDR3 spells CASSGKGGADEKLFF. The CDR3, as DNA: TGCGCCAGCAGCGGGAAAGGGGGCGCGGATGAAAAACTGTTTTTT. Variable domain in full (rest from reference TRBV5-1 and TRBJ1-4): KAGVTQTPRYLIKTRGQQVTLSCSPISGHRSVSWYQQTPGQGLQFLFEYFSETQRNKGNFPGRFSGRQFSNSRSEMNVSTLELGDSALYLCASSGKGGADEKLFFGSGTQLSVL.

This clonotype has at least ten counts. The V gene is TRBV3-1, the J gene TRBJ2-1, with D uncertain. This CDR3 spans 12 amino acids. V gave up 5 bases and J gave up 3 bases, with 5 bases separating them. CDR1 is LGHDT and CDR2 is YNNKEL in the germline V gene (reference sequence). The CDR3 spells CASSTNYNEQFF. For the CDR3, the DNA is TGTGCCAGCAGCACAAACTACAATGAGCAGTTCTTC.

This clonotype has just a few counts. The chain combines TRBV4-1 with TRBJ1-1; D might be TRBD1 (5 bases). Deletions cut 0 bases from V and 4 bases from J, with 6 bases between. The V gene's germline CDR1 is MGHRA and CDR2 YSYEKL. The CDR3 covers 13 residues. CDR3 sequence reads: CASSQETVTEAFF. The CDR3 bases are TGCGCCAGCAGCCAAGAGACAGTCACTGAAGCTTTCTTT.

Ten or more counts support this clonotype. J is TRBJ1-2 and V is TRBV28; the D gene is possibly TRBD1 (5 bases). This CDR3 spans 15 amino acids. CDR1 is MDHEN, CDR2 SYDVKM, per germline. V was trimmed by 7 bases and J by 4 bases, leaving 19 bases between them. This chain's CDR3 is CASMPTLGRLYGYTF. CDR3 DNA: TGTGCCAGCATGCCCACGTTGGGACGGCTCTATGGCTACACCTTC.

This clonotype was detected ten times or more. This sequence joins TRBV12-3 or TRBV12-4 and TRBJ1-2; no clear D. The CDR3 length is 13 residues. V lost 3 bases and J 6 bases, leaving 11 bases between the germline ends. CDR3 protein: CASSFGGENGYTF. CDR3 DNA: TGTGCCAGCAGTTTCGGCGGGGAGAATGGCTACACCTTC.

This clonotype was detected many times. The V call is TRBV7-8, the J call TRBJ1-1, with 8 bases that match TRBD1. Per germline, CDR1 SGHVS and CDR2 FQNEAQ. Unmatched junction bases numbered 16, after V lost 6 bases and J lost 4 bases. This CDR3 comprises 17 residues. CDR3 loop: CASSLLGTGSSGTEAFF. The CDR3 nucleotides read TGTGCCAGCAGTCTACTGGGGACAGGTTCATCGGGCACTGAAGCTTTCTTT.

This clonotype appeared many times. The chain links TRBV9 to TRBJ2-3, with D tentatively TRBD1 (6 bases). The CDR3 extends over 15 amino acids. Trimming took off 0 bases at V and 2 bases at J, with 10 bases between the two ends. Germline CDR1 SGDLS, CDR2 YYNGEE. In DNA, the CDR3 is TGTGCCAGCAGCGTAGAGGGGGTTAACACAGATACGCAGTATTTT. It specifies CASSVEGVNTDTQYF.

The sample holds a few counts of this clonotype. The chain combines TRBV5-1 with TRBJ1-2; no firm D call. V dropped 5 bases and J dropped 7 bases, with 15 bases sitting between them. Germline V gene lookup returns CDR1 SGHRS and CDR2 YFSETQ. The CDR3 spans 13 residues. CDR3 sequence reads: CASRPNSGSGYTF. CDR3 in DNA: TGCGCCAGCAGGCCTAATTCGGGGAGTGGCTACACCTTC.

This clonotype was observed a few times. The chain employs TRBV5-1 and TRBJ2-4, with D perhaps being TRBD1 or TRBD2 (6 bases each). The CDR3 loop spans 20 amino acids. With 4 bases removed from V and 3 bases from J, the gap between germline ends came to 29 bases. The germline V gene encodes CDR1 SGHRS and CDR2 YFSETQ. CDR3 residues: CASSRGDRAPTRPDKNIQYF. The CDR3 DNA follows: TGCGCCAGCAGCAGGGGGGACCGGGCTCCGACCAGACCTGACAAAAACATTCAGTACTTC.

This clonotype was observed many times. V usage is TRBV3-1 and J usage is TRBJ1-4; no firm D call. Germline V lookup: CDR1 LGHDT, CDR2 YNNKEL (reference sequence). V lost 3 bases and J lost 0, with 2 bases in between. CDR3 length: 13 amino acids. In DNA, the CDR3 is TGTGCCAGCAGCCAGGCAACTAATGAAAAACTGTTTTTT. It specifies CASSQATNEKLFF.

This clonotype occurred a few times. The genes are TRBV12-3 or TRBV12-4 and TRBJ2-5; D is unclear. The V end was cut by 0 bases, the J end by 5 bases, with 19 bases between. CDR3 length equals 17 residues. The CDR3 here is CASSLAQQLWMQETQYF. The CDR3 coding sequence is TGTGCCAGCAGTTTAGCACAACAGCTCTGGATGCAGGAGACCCAGTACTTC.

This clonotype came up once. This chain links TRBV7-9 with TRBJ2-1; D perhaps matches TRBD2 (7 bases). This CDR3 is built from 16 residues. Germline V gene sequence: CDR1 SEHNR, CDR2 FQNEAQ (reference sequence). The germline V and J ends were trimmed by 5 bases and 5 bases, with 19 bases remaining between them. CDR3 in amino acids: CASSIHHRGADNEQFF. CDR3 sequence (DNA): TGTGCCAGCAGCATCCACCACCGGGGGGCCGACAATGAGCAGTTCTTC.

Of note for this clonotype: A read error may explain this, as a much larger clone is one base away. The chain employs TRBV30 and TRBJ2-2, with D uncertain. The CDR3 is 14 residues long. Trimming shortened V by 3 bases and J by 3 bases, and 11 bases separated the two germline ends. The germline gives CDR1 GTSNPN, CDR2 SVGIG (reference sequence). The CDR3 spells CAWRDGKHTGELFF. CDR3 bases: TGTGCCTGGAGAGACGGCAAGCACACCGGGGAGCTGTTTTTT.

This clonotype has ten or more counts. This sequence joins TRBV12-3 or TRBV12-4 and TRBJ2-7; 7 bases are a match to TRBD1. The CDR3 has 16 amino acids. V trimming: 5 bases; J trimming: 3 bases; junction bases outside the gene matches: 13. DNA of the CDR3: TGTGCCAGCAGTCCAGCCCGCGACAGGGCTCTCTACGAGCAGTACTTC. Protein product: CASSPARDRALYEQYF.

In this sample, this clonotype turned up many times. The chain joins TRBV5-1 to TRBJ1-1; no reliable D call. V lost 5 bases, J lost 6 bases, and 14 bases lay in between. CDR1 SGHRS and CDR2 YFSETQ come from the germline V gene. The CDR3 contains 13 residues. In DNA, the CDR3 is TGCGCCAGCAGGTCGGTCGGCGACCCTGAAGCTTTCTTT. The encoded protein is CASRSVGDPEAFF.

This clonotype occurred a few times. The chain links TRBV10-3 to TRBJ2-5; the D gene is possibly TRBD1 (7 bases). This CDR3 has 15 amino acids. Germline V lookup: CDR1 ENHRY, CDR2 SYGVKD. The V end lost 0 bases, the J end lost 1 base, and 9 bases lay between the germline ends. The CDR3 loop is CAISESRDSQETQYF. CDR3 nucleotides: TGTGCCATCAGTGAGTCGCGGGACAGCCAAGAGACCCAGTACTTC.

The chain combines TRBV4-1 with TRBJ1-5, with D possibly being TRBD1 (5 bases). V shed 0 bases and J shed 3 bases, with 15 bases lying between them. CDR3 length: 17 residues. CDR1 is MGHRA, CDR2 YSYEKL, per germline. CDR3 sequence (DNA): TGCGCCAGCAGCCAAGATCACGAAGGGGTTAACAATCAGCCCCAGCATTTT. Its protein is CASSQDHEGVNNQPQHF.

With regard to this clonotype: A much bigger clone sits one base away, suggesting this may be a read error. J is TRBJ2-5 and V is TRBV12-3 or TRBV12-4, with 13 bases fitting TRBD2. This CDR3 is built from 15 residues. The CDR3 DNA follows: TGTGCCAGCCGACTAGCGGGGGGTTCCGGCGAGACCCAGTGCTTC. It codes for CASRLAGGSGETQCF.

The chain recombines TRBV5-1 with TRBJ2-5, with TRBD1 as a possible D gene (6 bases). V dropped 2 bases and J dropped 4 bases, with 12 bases sitting between them. Germline V gene data show CDR1 as SGHRS and CDR2 as YFSETQ. This CDR3 comprises 14 residues. CDR3 region: CASSFNTQGETQYF. The CDR3, as DNA: TGCGCCAGCAGCTTTAATACACAGGGAGAGACCCAGTACTTC.

This clonotype was counted at least ten times. The chain couples TRBV20-1 to TRBJ1-5; D perhaps matches TRBD1 (6 bases). The V and J ends lost 2 bases and 2 bases respectively, with 10 bases between them. Looked up from germline, CDR1 is DFQATT and CDR2 is SNEGSKA (reference sequence). The CDR3 has 14 amino acids. The CDR3 sequence: CSARQGFRNQPQHF. CDR3 bases: TGCAGTGCTAGACAGGGGTTTCGCAATCAGCCCCAGCATTTT.

This clonotype was counted at least ten times. J is TRBJ2-2 and V is TRBV6-5; no clear D gene. The CDR3 extends over 14 amino acids. Germline V gives CDR1 MNHEY, CDR2 SVGAGI. V lost 0 bases, J lost 1 base, and 3 bases lay in between. The CDR3 loop reads CASSYSGNTGELFF. As DNA, the CDR3 is TGTGCCAGCAGTTACTCGGGGAACACCGGGGAGCTGTTTTTT.

The rearrangement joins TRBV15 to TRBJ2-7, with 9 bases aligning to TRBD1. CDR3 length: 15 amino acids. Trimming took 2 bases from V and 3 from J; bases not matched to a gene: 5. The V gene's germline CDR1 is LNHNV and CDR2 YYDKDF (reference sequence). CDR3 sequence (DNA): TGTGCCACCAGCAGATCCGGGACAGGGTTCTACGAGCAGTACTTC. This encodes CATSRSGTGFYEQYF.

This clonotype has a handful of counts. The chain employs TRBV4-2 and TRBJ2-2, with 10 bases matching TRBD1. This CDR3 contains 15 residues. Trimming at V came to 0 bases and at J to 12 bases, leaving 7 bases not matched to a gene. Germline V lookup: CDR1 LGHNA, CDR2 YNFKEQ. CDR3 nucleotide sequence: TGTGCCAGCAGCCAAGATGGAGACAGGGGGCGCAAGCTGTTTTTT. It yields the protein CASSQDGDRGRKLFF.

This clonotype has more than one count but fewer than ten. One end of the junction fails to match germline, which may point to a read error. The chain has TRBV2 and TRBJ2-1; the D is unclear. Germline V gene sequence: CDR1 SNHLY, CDR2 FYNNEI. There are 11 residues in the CDR3. The CDR3 loop reads CASSEYNEQSF. CDR3 bases: TGTGCCAGCAGTGAATACAATGAGCAGTCCTTC.

J is TRBJ2-3 and V is TRBV5-4; 7 bases are shared with TRBD1. V lost 2 bases to trimming and J lost 4 bases; unmatched junction nucleotides: 1. The CDR3 has 13 residues. Germline values: CDR1 SGHNT, CDR2 YYREEE (reference sequence). The DNA of the CDR3 is TGTGCCAGCAGCTTCACAGGGGCAGATACGCAGTATTTT. Translated: CASSFTGADTQYF.